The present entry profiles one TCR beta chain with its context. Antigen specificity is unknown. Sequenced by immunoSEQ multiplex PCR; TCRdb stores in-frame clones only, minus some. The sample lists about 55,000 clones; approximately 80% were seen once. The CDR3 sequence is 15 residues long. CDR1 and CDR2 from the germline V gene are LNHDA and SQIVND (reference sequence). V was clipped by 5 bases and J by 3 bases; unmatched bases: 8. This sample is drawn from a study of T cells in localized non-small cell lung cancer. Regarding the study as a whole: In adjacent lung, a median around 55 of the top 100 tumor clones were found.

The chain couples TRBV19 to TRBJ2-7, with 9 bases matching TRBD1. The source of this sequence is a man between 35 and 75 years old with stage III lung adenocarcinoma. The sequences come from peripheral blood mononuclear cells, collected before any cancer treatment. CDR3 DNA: TGTGCCAGTAGTTCTCCGGGGACAGGGCACTACGAGCAGTACTTC. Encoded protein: CASSSPGTGHYEQYF.